This TCR beta chain was retrieved from a study of blood T cell repertoires in COVID-19 (dated by TCRdb to 2018 to 2021). Background on the whole study: Collaborator samples came from the United States, Italy and Spain and covered acute and convalescent phases of COVID-19. The material from the prospective study consisted of cDNA or gDNA derived from T cells, B-cell-depleted T cells, or PBMCs. Subjects who had been exposed to COVID-19, were actively infected with it, or had recovered from it provided the deeply sampled blood TCRbeta repertoires that made up the dataset. A freely available public database, intended as a resource for researchers studying the immune response to SARS-CoV-2, is where the repertoires were released. The samples were drawn from the first 160 participants of the ongoing ImmuneRACE study and from more than 1,000 subjects provided by 6 global collaborators. A de-identified subject ID, COVID-19 status, age in years and sex were almost always included in the sample metadata. Where available, HLA class I and class II types were taken from metadata supplied by the sample provider and were not determined by assay-based typing. Paper-wide results and their limitations: The quantity of clinical and demographic metadata differed by source and by participant and was supplied without curation.

TCRbeta CDR3 regions were amplified from genomic DNA using the immunoSEQ Assay, a bias-controlled multiplex PCR. As for how the authors treated the data: The number of nucleated cells in each sample was estimated by amplification of reference gene primers within the assay. To quantify the absolute abundance of each unique TCRbeta CDR3 rearrangement, sequence reads were collapsed and filtered. For each sample, productive Simpson clonality was calculated as the square root of Simpson's diversity index over productive rearrangements. The clones in this table, taken by TCRdb from immuneACCESS, are in-frame only. Not every clone is retained; where verified, under half of the shortfall comes from an unresolved V gene, and the cause of the rest is unknown. The DNA was the basis for D and trimming; V, J and clone size are from that table. The sample table holds 250,000 to 350,000 clones, of which around 90% were seen once. 2.2% of the sample is in the top ten clones.

The V end gives up 4 bases and the J end 3 bases, leaving 3 bases in the junction not matched to a gene. From the cysteine through the phenylalanine, the CDR3 covers 12 amino acids. The DNA shown is the 36-base CDR3, in frame from base 1. Taken from the germline V gene, the CDR1 and CDR2 loops are SQVTM and ANQGSEA. Samples from volunteer blood donors who had recovered from COVID-19 were contributed by a second Seattle source. Collaborating institutions collected whole blood in K2EDTA tubes following their own protocols. For TCRbeta analysis, collaborators shipped samples as frozen whole blood, isolated PBMCs, or DNA extracted from either of those sample types. This clone was detected once. Its antigen remains unidentified. Qualities for individual bases were not recorded, and no much larger clone is one base off.

The clonotype was recovered from a woman in her forties or fifties who had recovered from COVID-19. The sequence links TRBV29-1 to TRBJ2-7, and 7 bases in between align with TRBD1. The sample taken for sequencing was peripheral blood. The CDR3: CSVGHRGYEQYF. The DNA sequence reads TGCAGCGTTGGTCACAGGGGCTACGAGCAGTACTTC.